This T cell receptor beta chain comes out of a study of blood T cell repertoires in COVID-19. As handled by the study authors: Amplification of reference gene primers was used by the study to estimate nucleated cell counts. Generated by immunoSEQ multiplex PCR, the TCRdb table keeps only in-frame clones and is missing some. Clone size and V and J calls were adopted from that table, with D and trimming inferred from the DNA. The sample lists approximately 28,000 clones, roughly 88% seen once, with 5.5% to 7.5% in the top ten. Germline lookup yields CDR1 SQVTM and CDR2 ANQGSEA. This CDR3 is 15 amino acids long. J was trimmed by 5 bases and V by 3 bases; bases with no gene match: 10.

Material: peripheral blood. This TCR derives from a human donor in a cohort sampled during active COVID-19. The gene calls are TRBV29-1 and TRBJ2-5; 9 nucleotides match TRBD2. This CDR3 reads CSVEWYSGGGETQYF. Here the CDR3 DNA reads TGCAGCGTTGAGTGGTATAGCGGGGGAGGGGAGACCCAGTACTTC.